The 6 T cell receptor beta chains in this list originate from one sample, sequenced in a study of blood T cell repertoires in COVID-19. Sequencing used immunoSEQ multiplex PCR; TCRdb keeps in-frame clones, though not all of them. The sample has hundreds of thousands of clones, more than 80% seen once; the top ten hold almost 1.5%. The sample comprised peripheral blood. These receptors were taken from a woman younger than 45 with active or convalescent COVID-19.

DNA of the CDR3: TGTGCCAGCAGTGTCTTGGGGGAGGGGTCCGCAGATACGCAGTATTTT. It encodes CASSVLGEGSADTQYF. The chain employs TRBV2 and TRBJ2-3; 7 bases map to TRBD2. The CDR3 runs to 16 residues. Unmatched junction bases numbered 11, after V lost 4 bases and J lost 4 bases. Germline V lookup: CDR1 SNHLY, CDR2 FYNNEI.

The rearrangement joins TRBV5-8 to TRBJ1-2; 7 nucleotides line up with TRBD1. Germline V CDR1 and CDR2: SGHTS, YDEGEE. The V and J ends lost 4 bases and 3 bases, in that order; junction bases with no gene match: 6. The CDR3 loop spans 14 amino acids. The CDR3 reads CASSTRQGDYGYTF. The CDR3 DNA sequence: TGTGCCAGCAGCACCCGACAGGGTGACTATGGCTACACCTTC. Filled out from reference TRBV5-8 and TRBJ1-2, the complete variable domain reads EAGVTQSPTHLIKTRGQQATLRCSPISGHTSVYWYQQALGLGLQFLLWYDEGEERNRGNFPPRFSGRQFPNYSSELNVNALELEDSALYLCASSTRQGDYGYTFGSGTRLTVV.

The rearrangement uses TRBV20-1 and TRBJ1-2; no firm D call. V lost 5 bases and J 7 bases, leaving 11 bases between the germline ends. The CDR3 is made up of 11 amino acids. The V gene's germline CDR1 is DFQATT and CDR2 SNEGSKA (reference sequence). The CDR3 region is CSASILFGYTF. DNA of the CDR3: TGCAGTGCTTCTATCCTCTTTGGCTACACCTTC.

The count of this clone is one. This sequence joins TRBV15 and TRBJ1-1; D gene unclear. Germline V CDR1 and CDR2: LNHNV, YYDKDF (reference sequence). Trimming pared 0 bases from V and 10 bases from J, leaving 15 bases between. The CDR3 has 14 amino acids. Written as DNA, the CDR3 is TGTGCCACCAGCAGAGATCGGTTAGGAGAGGGAGCTTTCTTT. Translating it yields CATSRDRLGEGAFF.

V gene TRBV11-1 combines with J gene TRBJ2-1; TRBD2 agrees at 12 bases. The CDR3 loop spans 15 amino acids. CDR1 and CDR2 (germline): SGHAT, FQDESV (reference sequence). Trimming at V came to 2 bases and at J to 9 bases, leaving 5 bases not matched to a gene. The CDR3 sequence is CASSLSSGRVGEQFF. CDR3 coding DNA: TGTGCCAGCAGCTTATCTAGCGGGAGGGTCGGTGAGCAGTTCTTC.

Worth noting for this clone: Different DNA sequences within this sample yield the same CDR3. This chain uses TRBV10-3 with TRBJ1-2, with D possibly matching TRBD1 (6 bases). The V end was cut by 4 bases, the J end by 3 bases, with 6 bases between. Germline CDR1 and CDR2: ENHRY and SYGVKD. CDR3 length: 12 residues. In nucleotides, the CDR3 is TGTGCCATCAGTGGGACAGACTATGGCTACACCTTC. As protein: CAISGTDYGYTF.